This T cell receptor (beta chain) was sequenced during a study of blood T cell repertoires in COVID-19 (dated by TCRdb to 2018 to 2021). At the level of the whole study: The collaborator samples originated in the United States, Italy and Spain and spanned the acute and convalescent phases of COVID-19. The material from the prospective study consisted of cDNA or gDNA derived from T cells, B-cell-depleted T cells, or PBMCs. Deeply sampled blood TCRbeta repertoires from subjects exposed to, actively infected with, or recovered from COVID-19 were included in the dataset. The repertoires were released in a freely available public database meant as a resource for research on the immune response to SARS-CoV-2. The samples were drawn from two sources: the first 160 participants of the ongoing ImmuneRACE study, and approximately 1,300 subjects contributed by 6 global collaborators. Sample metadata almost always included a de-identified subject ID, COVID-19 status, age in years and sex. Where HLA class I and class II types were available, the types were taken from metadata supplied by the sample provider, not from assay-based typing. The paper's findings and limits, for the study overall: Clinical and demographic metadata were provided uncurated, with the amount varying by source and participant.

From the germline V gene, CDR1 is MDHEN and CDR2 is SYDVKM. There are 15 amino acids in the CDR3, from cysteine to phenylalanine inclusive. This entry keeps only the CDR3 DNA: 45 bases, framed from base 1. Trimming at the junction amounts to 5 bases on V and 3 bases on J, and the germline ends lie 16 bases apart. In regard to this clone: Its antigen is still unknown. Per-base quality was not reported, and no clone a single base away is much larger than it.

Collaborating institutions collected whole blood in K2EDTA tubes following their own protocols. For TCRbeta analysis, collaborators shipped samples as frozen whole blood, isolated PBMCs, or DNA extracted from either of those sample types. The immunoSEQ Assay, a bias-controlled multiplex PCR, was used to amplify TCRbeta CDR3 regions from genomic DNA. The authors' analysis ran thus. The number of nucleated cells in each sample was estimated from the amplification of reference gene primers within the assay. To quantify the absolute abundance of each unique TCRbeta CDR3 rearrangement, sequence reads were collapsed and filtered. For each sample, productive Simpson clonality was calculated as the square root of Simpson's diversity index over productive rearrangements. This immuneACCESS table, as held by TCRdb, lists in-frame sequences with V and J called but not all clones. Of the missing ones, under half trace to an unresolved V gene in checked studies; the others have no known cause. V, J and clone size are those of that table, while D and trimming were read from the DNA. The sample yields about 110,000 clones; about two thirds were counted once. The ten largest clones represent about 1.8% of the sample.

Material: peripheral blood. Recombination linked TRBV28 to TRBJ1-1, and the D gene may be TRBD1, 6 bases matching. The receptor was derived from a woman in her thirties or forties with acute or convalescent COVID-19. The DNA sequence is TGTGCCAGCAGTCCTATACAGGGTTCGTACACTGAAGCTTTCTTT. Its product reads: CASSPIQGSYTEAFF. This CDR3, with the reference TRBV28 and TRBJ1-1 proteins standing in past its ends, gives the full variable domain DVKVTQSSRYLVKRTGEKVFLECVQDMDHENMFWYRQDPGLGLRLIYFSYDVKMKEKGDIPEGYSVSREKKERFSLILESASTNQTSMYLCASSPIQGSYTEAFFGQGTRLTVV.